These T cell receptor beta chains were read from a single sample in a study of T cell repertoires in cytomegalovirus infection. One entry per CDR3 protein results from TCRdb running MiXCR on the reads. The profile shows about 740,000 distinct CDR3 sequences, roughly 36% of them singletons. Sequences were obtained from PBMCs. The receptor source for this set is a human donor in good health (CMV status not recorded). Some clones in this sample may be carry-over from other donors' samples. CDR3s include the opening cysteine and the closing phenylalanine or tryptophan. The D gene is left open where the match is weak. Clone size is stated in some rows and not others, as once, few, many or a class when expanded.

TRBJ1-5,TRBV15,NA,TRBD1,CATSLRASDRGNQPQHF,TGTGCCACCAGCCTCCGCGCGTCGGACAGGGGGAATCAGCCCCAGCATTTT
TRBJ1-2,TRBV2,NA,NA,CASSEGTNYGYTF,TGTGCCAGCAGTGAGGGCACTAACTATGGCTACACCTTC
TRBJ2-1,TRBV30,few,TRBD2,CAWRPSLRLAGGPRGYNEQFF,TGTGCCTGGAGGCCCAGTTTACGACTAGCGGGGGGGCCGCGCGGCTACAATGAGCAGTTCTTC
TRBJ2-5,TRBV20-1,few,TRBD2,CSASGGGGRRETQYF,TGCAGTGCTAGTGGGGGTGGCGGGAGGAGAGAGACCCAGTACTTC
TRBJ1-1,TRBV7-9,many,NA,CASSLVKGITEAFF,TGTGCCAGCAGCTTAGTAAAGGGAATCACTGAAGCTTTCTTT
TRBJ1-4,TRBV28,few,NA,CASSLGAVHNEKLFF,TGTGCCAGCAGTTTGGGAGCAGTTCATAATGAAAAACTGTTTTTT
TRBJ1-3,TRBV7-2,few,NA,CAQGGSGNTIYF,TGTGCTCAAGGGGGCTCTGGAAACACCATATATTTT
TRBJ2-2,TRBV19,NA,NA,CASTDRVRSSTGELFF,TGTGCCAGTACGGACCGGGTGAGATCGAGCACCGGGGAGCTGTTTTTT
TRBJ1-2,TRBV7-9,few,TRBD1,CASSEDWDRGPYGYTF,TGTGCCAGCAGCGAAGATTGGGACAGGGGGCCATATGGCTACACCTTC
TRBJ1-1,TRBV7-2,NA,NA,CASSALELQGANTEAFF,TGTGCCAGCAGCGCCCTGGAGCTCCAGGGCGCGAACACTGAAGCTTTCTTT
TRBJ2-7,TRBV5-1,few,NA,CASSLQERSSYEQYF,TGCGCCAGCAGCCTACAGGAAAGGAGCTCCTACGAGCAGTACTTC
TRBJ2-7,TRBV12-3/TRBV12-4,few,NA,CASSLGSQGGQYF,TGTGCCAGCAGTTTGGGGTCCCAGGGCGGGCAGTACTTC
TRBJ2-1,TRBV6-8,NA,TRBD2,CATRASGGVNEQFF,TGTGCCACCCGCGCCAGCGGGGGGGTGAATGAGCAGTTCTTC
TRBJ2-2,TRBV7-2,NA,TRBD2,CASSPRAGSGNTGELFF,TGTGCCAGCAGTCCCCGAGCGGGGTCCGGGAACACCGGGGAGCTGTTTTTT
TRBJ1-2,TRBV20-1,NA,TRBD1,CSAATRDRGKHGYTF,TGCAGTGCTGCAACCCGGGACAGGGGAAAGCATGGCTACACCTTC
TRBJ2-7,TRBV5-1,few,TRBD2,CASSLYAGADEQYF,TGCGCCAGCAGCTTGTACGCGGGAGCAGACGAGCAGTACTTC
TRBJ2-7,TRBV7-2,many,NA,CASSFFGLSGFEQYF,TGTGCCAGCAGCTTTTTTGGGCTAAGTGGTTTTGAGCAGTACTTC
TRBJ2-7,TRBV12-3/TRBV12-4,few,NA,CASSYGTYGSYEQYF,TGTGCCAGCAGTTACGGCACTTATGGTTCCTACGAGCAGTACTTC
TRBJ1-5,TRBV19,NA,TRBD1,CASRDRYPNQPQHF,TGTGCCAGTAGGGACAGGTACCCTAATCAGCCCCAGCATTTT
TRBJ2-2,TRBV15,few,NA,CATSREGRSNTGELFF,TGTGCCACCAGCAGAGAAGGACGGAGCAACACCGGGGAGCTGTTTTTT
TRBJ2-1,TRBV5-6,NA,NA,CASSFGGIYHEQFF,TGTGCCAGCAGCTTCGGCGGGATTTACCATGAGCAGTTCTTC
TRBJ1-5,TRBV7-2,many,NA,CASSSERQGRQPQHF,TGTGCCAGCAGCTCAGAGAGGCAGGGTCGGCAGCCCCAGCATTTT
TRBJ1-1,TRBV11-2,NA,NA,CASNRQENTEAFF,TGTGCCAGCAATAGACAGGAAAACACTGAAGCTTTCTTT
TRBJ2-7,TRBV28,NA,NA,CASSLGYRSEQYF,TGTGCCAGCAGTTTGGGGTACAGGTCCGAGCAGTACTTC
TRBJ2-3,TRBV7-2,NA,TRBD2,CASSFRRTSGGLGTDTQYF,TGTGCCAGCAGCTTCCGCAGGACTAGCGGGGGGCTCGGGACAGATACGCAGTATTTT
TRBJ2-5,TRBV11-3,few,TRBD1,CASSLGGTAGETQYF,TGTGCCAGCAGCTTAGGGGGGACAGCTGGGGAGACCCAGTACTTC
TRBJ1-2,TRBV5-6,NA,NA,CASSPRAGTVSGYTF,TGTGCCAGCAGCCCCAGGGCGGGGACGGTCTCGGGCTACACCTTC